These 9 T cell receptor beta chains share one sample of origin, sequenced in a study of early T cells in non-severe SARS-CoV-2 infection. TCRdb re-called the 5' RACE reads with MiXCR, one entry per CDR3 protein. The sample lists 45,000 to 60,000 distinct CDR3 sequences; 9.3% were seen once. Material: whole blood. The receptors come from an adult who was a healthcare worker with PCR-confirmed SARS-CoV-2 infection or an uninfected control (not recorded which).

The chain has TRBV20-1 and TRBJ2-4; possibly TRBD1 for D (5 bases). This CDR3 spans 13 amino acids. Between the trimmed V and J ends, which lost 5 bases and 0 bases, there was a span of 8 bases. Germline V lookup: CDR1 DFQATT, CDR2 SNEGSKA (reference sequence). Here the CDR3 reads CSAAGLAKNIQYF. The CDR3 nucleotides are TGCAGTGCTGCAGGGCTAGCCAAAAACATTCAGTACTTC.

The chain combines TRBV4-1 with TRBJ1-2; D unclear. The CDR3 has 15 residues. V shed 1 base and J shed 4 bases, with 13 bases lying between them. Germline CDR1 MGHRA, CDR2 YSYEKL. The DNA for the CDR3 is TGCGCCAGCAGCCAAGCAGGCAGGAATGGCTATGGCTACACCTTC. Amino acid sequence: CASSQAGRNGYGYTF.

This clonotype was recorded at least ten times. The J gene is TRBJ1-3, the V gene TRBV10-3, with D unresolved. V lost 0 bases, J lost 0 bases, and 18 bases lay in between. CDR1 ENHRY and CDR2 SYGVKD come from the germline V gene. The CDR3 is 19 amino acids. The CDR3 spells CAISESNPQQFYSGNTIYF. The CDR3, as DNA: TGTGCCATCAGTGAGTCGAACCCCCAGCAATTTTACTCTGGAAACACCATATATTTT.

This clonotype was counted ten times or more. This sequence joins TRBV20-1 and TRBJ2-1; tentative D call: TRBD2 (5 bases). There are 12 residues in the CDR3. Germline loops: CDR1 DFQATT, CDR2 SNEGSKA (reference sequence). V gave up 3 bases and J gave up 7 bases, with 10 bases separating them. CDR3 DNA: TGCAGTGCTAGCGGGGAGTCTAATGAGCAGTTCTTC. Amino acids: CSASGESNEQFF.

This clonotype was seen at least ten times. The gene calls are TRBV3-1 and TRBJ2-5; D ambiguous. V dropped 1 base and J dropped 0 bases, with 9 bases sitting between them. Germline CDR1 and CDR2: LGHDT and YNNKEL (reference sequence). The CDR3 sequence is 15 residues long. The DNA of the CDR3 is TGTGCCAGCAGCCAAGGAAGCCAGTACCAAGAGACCCAGTACTTC. It specifies CASSQGSQYQETQYF.

This clonotype was picked up many times. The chain joins TRBV6-6 to TRBJ2-1, with TRBD1 matching 10 bases. V gave up 6 bases and J gave up 9 bases; unmatched junction bases: 11. This CDR3 spans 15 amino acids. Germline V gene sequence: CDR1 MNHNY, CDR2 SVGAGI (reference sequence). The CDR3 protein is CASRGGGQGGIEQFF. CDR3 bases: TGTGCCAGCAGAGGAGGTGGACAGGGGGGGATTGAGCAGTTCTTC.

The gene calls are TRBV3-1 and TRBJ2-5; 7 nucleotides line up with TRBD2. CDR1 and CDR2 from the germline V gene are LGHDT and YNNKEL (reference sequence). After removal of 0 bases from V and 0 bases from J, the junction contained 7 bases not matched to a gene. The CDR3 loop spans 17 amino acids. CDR3 region: CASSQEGAGSYQETQYF. CDR3 coding DNA: TGTGCCAGCAGCCAAGAAGGAGCGGGGTCGTACCAAGAGACCCAGTACTTC.

This clonotype was counted between two and nine times. The V call is TRBV6-2 or TRBV6-3, the J call TRBJ2-1; the D gene could be TRBD1 or TRBD2 (5 bases each). Germline V lookup: CDR1 MNHEY, CDR2 SVGEGT. The V end was cut by 7 bases, the J end by 4 bases, with 11 bases between. The CDR3 contains 13 residues. Here the CDR3 DNA reads TGTGCCAGCAAAGGGACCGCGTACAATGAGCAGTTCTTC. This codes for CASKGTAYNEQFF.

The sample holds a few counts of this clonotype. This chain uses TRBV27 with TRBJ1-1; a possible D gene is TRBD1 (6 bases). Germline-derived CDR1 and CDR2 are MNHEY and SMNVEV (reference sequence). The CDR3 runs 14 residues. Trimming removed 3 bases at V and 0 bases at J, with 8 bases between. CDR3: CASSLGHLNTEAFF. CDR3 DNA sequence: TGTGCCAGCAGTTTGGGACATTTGAACACTGAAGCTTTCTTT.